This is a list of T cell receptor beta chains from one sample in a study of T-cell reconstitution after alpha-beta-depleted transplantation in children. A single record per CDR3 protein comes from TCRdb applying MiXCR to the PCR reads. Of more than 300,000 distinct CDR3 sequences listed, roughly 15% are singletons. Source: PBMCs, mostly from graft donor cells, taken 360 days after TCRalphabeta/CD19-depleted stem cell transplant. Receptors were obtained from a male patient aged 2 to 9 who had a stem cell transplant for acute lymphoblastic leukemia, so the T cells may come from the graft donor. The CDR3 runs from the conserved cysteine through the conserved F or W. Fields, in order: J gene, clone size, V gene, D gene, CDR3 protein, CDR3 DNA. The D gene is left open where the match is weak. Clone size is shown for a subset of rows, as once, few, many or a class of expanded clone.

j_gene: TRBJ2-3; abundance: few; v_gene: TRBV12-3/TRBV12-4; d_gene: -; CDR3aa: CASSSTTGDTQYF; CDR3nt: TGTGCCAGCAGTTCGACCACCGGGGATACGCAGTATTTT
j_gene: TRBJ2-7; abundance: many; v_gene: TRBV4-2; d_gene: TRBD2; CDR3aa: CASSLGTSSYEQYF; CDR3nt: TGTGCCAGCAGCCTCGGGACTAGCTCCTACGAGCAGTACTTC
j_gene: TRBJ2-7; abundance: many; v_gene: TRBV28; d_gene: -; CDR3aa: CASLPGGPPYEQYF; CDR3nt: TGTGCCAGCTTACCTGGGGGGCCTCCCTACGAGCAGTACTTC
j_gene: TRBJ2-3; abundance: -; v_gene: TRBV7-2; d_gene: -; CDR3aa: CASWAPNYTDTQYF; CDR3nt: TGTGCCAGCTGGGCCCCGAACTACACAGATACGCAGTATTTT
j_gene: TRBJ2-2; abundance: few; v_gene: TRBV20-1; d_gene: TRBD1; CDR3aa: CSASGQYTGELFF; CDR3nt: TGCAGTGCGTCGGGACAGTACACCGGGGAGCTGTTTTTT
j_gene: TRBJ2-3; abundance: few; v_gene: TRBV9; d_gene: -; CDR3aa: CASSVEDTQYF; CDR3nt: TGTGCCAGCAGCGTAGAGGATACGCAGTATTTT
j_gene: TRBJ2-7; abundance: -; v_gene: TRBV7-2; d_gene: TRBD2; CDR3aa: CASSLEGGRAFHEQYF; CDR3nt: TGTGCCAGCAGCTTAGAAGGCGGGAGGGCCTTCCACGAGCAGTACTTC
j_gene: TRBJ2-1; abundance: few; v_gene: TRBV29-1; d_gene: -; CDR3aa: CSVLRSTYNEQFF; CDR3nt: TGCAGCGTTTTGCGTAGTACCTACAATGAGCAGTTCTTC
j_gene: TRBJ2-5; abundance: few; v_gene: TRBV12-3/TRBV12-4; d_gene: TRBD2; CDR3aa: CASSLKTSPPQETQYF; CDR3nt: TGTGCCAGCAGTCTAAAGACTAGCCCTCCTCAAGAGACCCAGTACTTC
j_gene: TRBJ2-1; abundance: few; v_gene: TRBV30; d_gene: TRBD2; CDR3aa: CAWSGLAGDEQFF; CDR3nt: TGTGCCTGGAGTGGTTTGGCGGGAGATGAGCAGTTCTTC
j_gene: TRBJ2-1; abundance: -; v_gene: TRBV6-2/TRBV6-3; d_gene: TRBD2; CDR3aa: CASTRLAGGLTFF; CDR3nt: TGTGCCAGCACCAGACTAGCGGGAGGTTTAACGTTCTTC
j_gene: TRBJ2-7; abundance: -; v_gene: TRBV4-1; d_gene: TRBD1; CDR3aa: CASSIHGTGQDEQYF; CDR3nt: TGCGCCAGCAGCATCCACGGGACAGGGCAGGACGAGCAGTACTTC
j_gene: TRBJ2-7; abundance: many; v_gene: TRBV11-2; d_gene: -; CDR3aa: CASSLDPLSGEQYF; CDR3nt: TGTGCCAGCAGCTTAGATCCCCTCTCGGGCGAGCAGTACTTC
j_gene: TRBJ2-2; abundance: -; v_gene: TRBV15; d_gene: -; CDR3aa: CATSREQEGGELFF; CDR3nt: TGTGCCACCAGCAGAGAACAGGAGGGAGGGGAGCTGTTTTTT
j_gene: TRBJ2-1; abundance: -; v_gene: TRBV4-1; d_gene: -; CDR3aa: CASSQVANLNNEQFF; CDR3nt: TGCGCCAGCAGCCAAGTCGCCAATCTGAACAATGAGCAGTTCTTC
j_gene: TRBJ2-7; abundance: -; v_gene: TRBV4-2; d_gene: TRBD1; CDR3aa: CASSQVTGGVYEQYF; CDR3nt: TGTGCCAGCAGCCAAGTGACAGGGGGCGTATACGAGCAGTACTTC
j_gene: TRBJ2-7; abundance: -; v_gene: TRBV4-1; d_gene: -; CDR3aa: CASSHRAVGSYEQYF; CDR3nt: TGCGCCAGCAGCCATAGGGCGGTGGGATCCTACGAGCAGTACTTC
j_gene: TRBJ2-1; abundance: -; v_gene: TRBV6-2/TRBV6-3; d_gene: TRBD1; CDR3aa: CASSYHRDRGTRDSYNEQFF; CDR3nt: TGTGCCAGCAGTTACCACCGGGACAGGGGGACCCGAGACTCCTACAATGAGCAGTTCTTC
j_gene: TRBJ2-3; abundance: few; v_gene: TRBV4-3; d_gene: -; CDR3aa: CASSQAMTDTQYF; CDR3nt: TGCGCCAGCAGCCAAGCTATGACAGATACGCAGTATTTT
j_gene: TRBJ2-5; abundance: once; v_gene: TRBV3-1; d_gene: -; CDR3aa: CASSQDPGGLETQYF; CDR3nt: TGTGCCAGCAGCCAAGATCCGGGTGGGTTGGAGACCCAGTACTTC
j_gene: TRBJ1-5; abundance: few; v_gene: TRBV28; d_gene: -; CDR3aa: CASSQISFLDRRPQHF; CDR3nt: TGTGCCAGCAGTCAGATCTCGTTTCTGGACCGTCGGCCCCAGCATTTT
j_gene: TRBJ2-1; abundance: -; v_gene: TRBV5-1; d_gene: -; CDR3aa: CASSRPPGSVSYNEQFF; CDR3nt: TGCGCCAGCAGCCGACCGCCCGGTAGCGTCTCCTACAATGAGCAGTTCTTC